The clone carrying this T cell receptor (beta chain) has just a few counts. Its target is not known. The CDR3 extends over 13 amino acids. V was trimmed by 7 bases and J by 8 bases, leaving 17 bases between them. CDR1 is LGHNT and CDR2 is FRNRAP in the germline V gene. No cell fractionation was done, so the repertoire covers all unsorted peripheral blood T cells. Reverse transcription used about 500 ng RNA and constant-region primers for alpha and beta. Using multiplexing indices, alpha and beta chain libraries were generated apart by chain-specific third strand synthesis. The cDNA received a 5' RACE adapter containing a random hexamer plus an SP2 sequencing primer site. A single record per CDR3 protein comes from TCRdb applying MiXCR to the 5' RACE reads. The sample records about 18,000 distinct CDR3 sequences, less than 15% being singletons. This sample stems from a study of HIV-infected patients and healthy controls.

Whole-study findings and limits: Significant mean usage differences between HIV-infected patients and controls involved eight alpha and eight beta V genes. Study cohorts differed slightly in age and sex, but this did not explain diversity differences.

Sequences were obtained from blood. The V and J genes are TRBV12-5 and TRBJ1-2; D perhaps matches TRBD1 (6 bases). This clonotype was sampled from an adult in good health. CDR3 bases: TGTGCTAGTGCCCATGGACAGCTTAAGGGCTACACCTTC. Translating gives CASAHGQLKGYTF.